Described below is a single T cell receptor (beta chain) sequence and its context. Survey-level immunoSEQ sequencing profiled the TCR beta repertoire. Profiled with immunoSEQ multiplex PCR; TCRdb holds only in-frame clones, not every one. There are approximately 70,000 clones in the sample; about 93% occur only once, and roughly 4.6% lies in the top ten. The CDR3 is 11 amino acids. Trimming cost V 8 bases and J 6 bases, with 9 bases left between them. Per the germline V gene, CDR1 is SEHNR and CDR2 is FQNEAQ (reference sequence). This clonotype was obtained from a man in his forties or fifties with rheumatoid arthritis. V is TRBV7-9 and J is TRBJ2-3, with D hard to call. What was sequenced was PBMCs. CDR3 DNA: TGTGCCAGCCGCCAAAGGGATACGCAGTATTTT. Protein: CASRQRDTQYF.